Listed below are T cell receptor beta chains from one sample, sequenced in a study of shared T cell receptors in the human thymus. Produced via immunoSEQ multiplex PCR; TCRdb's table is partial and in-frame only. Here the sample spans approximately 730,000 clones, 80% to 90% being singletons. These data also featured in a second study, about human thymus T cells.

Sequencing used thymocytes. These receptors were taken from a girl under three years old with a congenital heart defect. Both conserved end residues are part of each CDR3. D genes are given only for firm matches. Rows give clone size only sometimes, using once, few, many, or a class for an expanded clone.

V: TRBV14; J: TRBJ2-7; size: NA; D: NA; DNA: TGTGCCAGCAGCCAAGATGAGTACGGGCAGTACTTC; CDR3: CASSQDEYGQYF
V: TRBV7-2; J: TRBJ2-7; size: NA; D: TRBD1; DNA: TGTGCCAGCAGCCCCCGGACAGGGGGCTACGAGCAGTACTTC; CDR3: CASSPRTGGYEQYF
V: TRBV27; J: TRBJ2-1; size: NA; D: TRBD2; DNA: TGTGCCAGCGGCCCTAGCGGGGTGTACAATGAGCAGTTCTTC; CDR3: CASGPSGVYNEQFF
V: TRBV4-3; J: TRBJ1-6; size: NA; D: NA; DNA: TGCGCCAGCAGCCAAGACAGCTCCTATAATTCACCCCTCCACTTT; CDR3: CASSQDSSYNSPLHF
V: TRBV12-5; J: TRBJ2-2; size: NA; D: NA; DNA: TGTGCTAGTGGTTTGTTTAAGATACACCGCCTTCTGAACACCGGGGAGCTGTTTTTT; CDR3: CASGLFKIHRLLNTGELFF
V: TRBV7-4; J: TRBJ2-7; size: few; D: NA; DNA: TGTGCCAGCAGCCTCCGGCCTGAGGAGACAGACAGCTACCATTCCTACGAGCAGTACTTC; CDR3: CASSLRPEETDSYHSYEQYF
V: TRBV28; J: TRBJ1-2; size: NA; D: TRBD1; DNA: TGTGCCAGCAGTCTTGTGACAGGGCTGGGGGTAGGCTACACCTTC; CDR3: CASSLVTGLGVGYTF
V: TRBV6-5; J: TRBJ1-2; size: NA; D: NA; DNA: TGTGCCAGCAGTAGGGGCAGGGAAGACTATGGCTACACCTTC; CDR3: CASSRGREDYGYTF
V: TRBV28; J: TRBJ1-1; size: NA; D: NA; DNA: TGTGCCAGCAGTTTATGCGAAAAACCCGGGGGACGGATGAACACTGAAGCTTTCTTT; CDR3: CASSLCEKPGGRMNTEAFF
V: TRBV2; J: TRBJ1-2; size: NA; D: NA; DNA: TGTGCCAGCAGTGAGGGGCAGACCTATGGCTACACCTTC; CDR3: CASSEGQTYGYTF
V: TRBV4-2; J: TRBJ1-6; size: NA; D: TRBD1; DNA: TGTGCCAGCAGCCAAGAGGACAGGGGAACCTATAATTCACCCCTCCACTTT; CDR3: CASSQEDRGTYNSPLHF
V: TRBV5-1; J: TRBJ2-4; size: NA; D: NA; DNA: TGCGCCAGCAGCTCCCATACGGGGAAAAACATTCAGTACTTC; CDR3: CASSSHTGKNIQYF
V: TRBV4-1; J: TRBJ1-1; size: NA; D: TRBD1; DNA: TGCGCCAGCAGCGAGGGACAGAGGAACGCTGAAGCTTTCTTT; CDR3: CASSEGQRNAEAFF